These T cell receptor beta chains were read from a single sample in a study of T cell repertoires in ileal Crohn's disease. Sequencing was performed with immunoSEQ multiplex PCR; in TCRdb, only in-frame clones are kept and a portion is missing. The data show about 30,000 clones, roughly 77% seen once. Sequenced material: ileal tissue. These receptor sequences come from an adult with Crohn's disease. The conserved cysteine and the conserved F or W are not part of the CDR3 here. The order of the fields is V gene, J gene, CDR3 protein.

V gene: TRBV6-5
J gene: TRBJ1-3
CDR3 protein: ASSPDRPAGNTIY

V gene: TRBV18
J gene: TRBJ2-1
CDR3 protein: ASSPPSGGVGEQF

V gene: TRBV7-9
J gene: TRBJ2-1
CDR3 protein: ASPLQF

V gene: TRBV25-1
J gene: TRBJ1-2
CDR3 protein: ASSGDYGYT

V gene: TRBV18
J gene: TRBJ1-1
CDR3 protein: ASSGGSRTEAF

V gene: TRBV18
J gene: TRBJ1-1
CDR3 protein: ASSPGIDMNTEAF

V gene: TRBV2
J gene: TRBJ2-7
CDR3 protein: ASSELLAGKNEQY

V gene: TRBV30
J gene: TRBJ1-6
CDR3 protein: AWSVRDNGGGSPLH

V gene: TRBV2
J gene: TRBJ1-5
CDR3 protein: ASSGFENQPQH

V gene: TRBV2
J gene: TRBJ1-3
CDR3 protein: ASSEQAKVNTIY

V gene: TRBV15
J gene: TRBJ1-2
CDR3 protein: ATSRDLTGDGYT

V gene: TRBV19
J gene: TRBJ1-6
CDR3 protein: ASSPGQGIGNSPLH

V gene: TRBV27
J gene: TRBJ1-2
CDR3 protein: ASSLRQGGYGYT

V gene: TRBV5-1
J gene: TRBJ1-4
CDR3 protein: ASSFQGPREKLF

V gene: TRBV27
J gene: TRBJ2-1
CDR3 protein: ASSRYGTGLQF

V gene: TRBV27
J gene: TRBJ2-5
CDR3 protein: ASKKLAVQETQY

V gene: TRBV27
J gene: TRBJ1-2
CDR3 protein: ASSLSGRGGYT

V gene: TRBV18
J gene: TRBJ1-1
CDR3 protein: ASSPTGGGYTEAF

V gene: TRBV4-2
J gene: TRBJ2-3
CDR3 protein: ASSQDGAGGPDTQY

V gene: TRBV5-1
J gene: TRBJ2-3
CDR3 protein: ASSLGPQEGRTDTQY

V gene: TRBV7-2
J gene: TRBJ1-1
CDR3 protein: ASSRPHSGNTEAF

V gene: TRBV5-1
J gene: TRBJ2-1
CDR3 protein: ASSSVLAGGHNEQF

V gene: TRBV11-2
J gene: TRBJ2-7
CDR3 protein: ASSLLRVAEQY

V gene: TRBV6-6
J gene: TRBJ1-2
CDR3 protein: ASSFSEGAYGYT

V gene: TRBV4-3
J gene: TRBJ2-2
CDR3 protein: ASSQDLPANTGELF

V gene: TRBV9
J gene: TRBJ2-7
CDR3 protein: ASSVGGNPYEQY

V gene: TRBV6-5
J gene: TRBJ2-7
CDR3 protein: ASSYGGAGYEQY

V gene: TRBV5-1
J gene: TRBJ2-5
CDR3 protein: ASSLLGAVGETQY

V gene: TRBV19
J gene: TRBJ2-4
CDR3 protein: ASSIKASGGAGFSKNIQY

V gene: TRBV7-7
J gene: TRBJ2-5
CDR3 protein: ASSFGPGEETQY

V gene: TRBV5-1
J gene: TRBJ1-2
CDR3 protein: ASQDSSYGYT

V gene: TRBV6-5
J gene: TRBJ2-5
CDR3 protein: ASSYSKLVRETQY

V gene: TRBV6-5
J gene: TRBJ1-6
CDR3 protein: ASSYSGRGNDSPLH

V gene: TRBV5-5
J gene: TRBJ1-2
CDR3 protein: ASSPGPGRLGYT

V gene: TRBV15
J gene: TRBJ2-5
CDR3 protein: ATSRGRTGQETQY

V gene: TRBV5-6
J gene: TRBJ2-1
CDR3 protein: ASSLEAGPLDEQF

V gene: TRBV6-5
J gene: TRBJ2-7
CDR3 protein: ASSLSRASNEQY

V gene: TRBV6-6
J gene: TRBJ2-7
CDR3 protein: ASSPVPYEQY

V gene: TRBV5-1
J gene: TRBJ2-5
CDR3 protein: ASSRDVGTQETQY

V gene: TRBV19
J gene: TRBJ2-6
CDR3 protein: ASSIDSAGTGANVLT

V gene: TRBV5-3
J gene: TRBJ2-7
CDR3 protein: APQCEQY

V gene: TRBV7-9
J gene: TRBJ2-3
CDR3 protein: ASSHPGPSTDTQY

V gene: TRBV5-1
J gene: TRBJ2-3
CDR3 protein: ASSLNGEGTQY

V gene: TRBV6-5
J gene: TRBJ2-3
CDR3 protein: ASSSPTSGGGTQY

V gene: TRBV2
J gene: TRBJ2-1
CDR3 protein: ASSVGTGLRNEQF

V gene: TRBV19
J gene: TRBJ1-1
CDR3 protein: ASMRQGYTEAF

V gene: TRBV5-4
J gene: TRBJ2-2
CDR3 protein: ASNQGQGANTGELF

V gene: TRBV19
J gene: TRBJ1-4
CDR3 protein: ASSPGTGEANEKLF

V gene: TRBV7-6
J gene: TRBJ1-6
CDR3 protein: ASSFAAWGDYNSPLH

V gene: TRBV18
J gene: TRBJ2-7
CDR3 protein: ASHTGASYEQY

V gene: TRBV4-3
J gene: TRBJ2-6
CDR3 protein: ASSQGMVAGANVLT

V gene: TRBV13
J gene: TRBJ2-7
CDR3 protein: ASSELAGTSYEQY

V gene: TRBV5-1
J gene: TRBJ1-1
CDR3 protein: ASSETPNTEAF

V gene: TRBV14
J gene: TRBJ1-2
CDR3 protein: ASSQGAHVSYT